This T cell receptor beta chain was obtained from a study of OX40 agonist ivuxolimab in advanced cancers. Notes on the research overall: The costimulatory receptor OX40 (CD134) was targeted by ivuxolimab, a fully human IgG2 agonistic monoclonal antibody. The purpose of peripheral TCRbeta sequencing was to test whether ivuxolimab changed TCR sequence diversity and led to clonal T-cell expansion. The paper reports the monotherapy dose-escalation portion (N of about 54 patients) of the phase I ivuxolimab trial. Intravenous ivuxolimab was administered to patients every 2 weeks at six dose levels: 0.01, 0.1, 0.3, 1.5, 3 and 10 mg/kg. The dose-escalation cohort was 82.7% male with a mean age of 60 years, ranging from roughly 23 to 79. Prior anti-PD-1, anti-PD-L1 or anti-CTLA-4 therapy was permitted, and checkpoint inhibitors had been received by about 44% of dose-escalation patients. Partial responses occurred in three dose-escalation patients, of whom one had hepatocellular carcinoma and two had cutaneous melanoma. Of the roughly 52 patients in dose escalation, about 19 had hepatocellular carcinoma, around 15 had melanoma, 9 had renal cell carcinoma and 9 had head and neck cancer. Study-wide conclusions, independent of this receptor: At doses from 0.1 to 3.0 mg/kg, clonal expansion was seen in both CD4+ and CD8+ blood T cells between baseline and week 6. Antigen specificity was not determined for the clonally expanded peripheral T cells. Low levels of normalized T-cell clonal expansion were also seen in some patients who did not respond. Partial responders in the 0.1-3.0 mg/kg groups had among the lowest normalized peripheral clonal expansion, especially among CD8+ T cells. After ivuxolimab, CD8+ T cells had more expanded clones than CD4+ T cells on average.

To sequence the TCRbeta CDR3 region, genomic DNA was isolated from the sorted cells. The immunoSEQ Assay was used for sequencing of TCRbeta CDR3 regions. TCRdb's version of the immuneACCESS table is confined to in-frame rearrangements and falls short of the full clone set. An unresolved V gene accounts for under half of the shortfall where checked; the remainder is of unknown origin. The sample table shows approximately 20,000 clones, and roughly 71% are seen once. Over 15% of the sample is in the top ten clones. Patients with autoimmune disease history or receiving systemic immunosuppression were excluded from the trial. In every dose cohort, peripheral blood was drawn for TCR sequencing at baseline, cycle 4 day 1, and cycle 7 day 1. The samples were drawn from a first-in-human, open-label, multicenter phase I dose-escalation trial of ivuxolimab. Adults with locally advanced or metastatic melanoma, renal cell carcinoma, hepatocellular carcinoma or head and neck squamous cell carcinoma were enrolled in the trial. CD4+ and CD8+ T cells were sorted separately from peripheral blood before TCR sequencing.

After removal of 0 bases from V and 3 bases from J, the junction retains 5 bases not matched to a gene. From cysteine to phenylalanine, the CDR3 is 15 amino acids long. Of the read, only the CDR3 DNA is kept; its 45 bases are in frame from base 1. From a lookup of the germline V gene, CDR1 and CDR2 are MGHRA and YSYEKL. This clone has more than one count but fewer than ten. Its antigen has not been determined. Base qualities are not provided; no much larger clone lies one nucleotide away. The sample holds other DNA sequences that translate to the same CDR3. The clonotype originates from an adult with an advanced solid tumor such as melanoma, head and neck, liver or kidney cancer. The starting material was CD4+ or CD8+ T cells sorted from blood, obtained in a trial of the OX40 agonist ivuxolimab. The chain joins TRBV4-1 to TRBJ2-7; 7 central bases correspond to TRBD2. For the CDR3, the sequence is CASSQESGRNYEQYF. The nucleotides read TGCGCCAGCAGCCAAGAGTCCGGGAGGAACTACGAGCAGTACTTC.